A single sample gave rise to the 30 T cell receptor beta chains below, sequenced in a study of cytomegalovirus exposure and HLA in healthy donors. The PCR employed 60 Vbeta primers together with 13 Jbeta primers. TCRdb's copy holds only in-frame clones and misses some; the assay was immunoSEQ multiplex PCR. The repertoire consists of fewer than 200,000 clones, with 65% to 85% occurring once and the leading ten covering approximately 2.9%. Specimen: PBMCs. Receptors originate from a female donor in good health and CMV-seronegative.

In this sample, this clone turned up a few times. The chain links TRBV6-1 to TRBJ1-1, with 7 bases identical to TRBD1. In germline, CDR1 is MNHNS, CDR2 SASEGT. The CDR3 spans 15 residues. Losses at the gene ends were 0 bases for V and 1 base for J; bases not matched to a gene: 2. CDR3 DNA: TGTGCCAGCAGTGAAGCGGAGGGGGCGAACACTGAAGCTTTCTTT. This gives the protein CASSEAEGANTEAFF.

The chain joins TRBV6-1 to TRBJ2-3; D gene unclear. V lost 2 bases to trimming and J lost 1 base, with 4 bases between them. The length of the CDR3 is 13 residues. Germline CDR1 MNHNS, CDR2 SASEGT. The CDR3: CASSEIGTDTQYF. CDR3 bases: TGTGCCAGCAGTGAAATAGGCACAGATACGCAGTATTTT.

V gene TRBV6-1 combines with J gene TRBJ1-2; weak D call: TRBD1 (6 bases). The germline V and J ends were trimmed by 6 bases and 0 bases, with 14 bases remaining between them. Germline V gives CDR1 MNHNS, CDR2 SASEGT. CDR3 length: 15 residues. The CDR3 bases are TGTGCCAGCAGGGACTGGGACACAGCTAACTATGGCTACACCTTC. It translates to CASRDWDTANYGYTF.

The chain joins TRBV5-1 to TRBJ2-7; D is possibly TRBD1 (5 bases). The CDR3 runs to 15 residues. V shed 0 bases and J shed 2 bases, with 12 bases lying between them. Germline V gives CDR1 SGHRS, CDR2 YFSETQ. In nucleotides, the CDR3 is TGCGCCAGCAGCTTGGCTCCAGGGCAAGCCTACGAGCAGTACTTC. The encoded protein is CASSLAPGQAYEQYF.

This clone has more than one count but fewer than ten. This chain joins TRBV23-1 and TRBJ2-3; 7 positions agree with TRBD2. TRBV23-1 is placed among ORFs of uncertain function. V was pared by 4 bases and J by 3 bases, with 10 bases of the junction left unmatched. This CDR3 contains 16 residues. The CDR3 sequence: CASSPTGGGRTDTQYF. CDR3 DNA sequence: TGCGCCAGCAGTCCCACGGGGGGTGGGAGAACAGATACGCAGTATTTT.

This chain connects TRBV5-1 to TRBJ2-2; 7 bases are shared with TRBD2. Trimming at V came to 4 bases and at J to 5 bases, leaving 8 bases not matched to a gene. The V gene's germline CDR1 is SGHRS and CDR2 YFSETQ. The CDR3 has 15 amino acids. CDR3 sequence (DNA): TGCGCCAGCAGCGGTGGCGGGAGCTATACCGGGGAGCTGTTTTTT. It translates to CASSGGGSYTGELFF.

The chain links TRBV28 to TRBJ1-2; D ambiguous. Germline values: CDR1 MDHEN, CDR2 SYDVKM. This CDR3 has 14 amino acids. Trimming cost V 5 bases and J 5 bases, with 15 bases left between them. The CDR3 DNA follows: TGTGCCAGCAGTCCGAGACTCAGCCTTTATGGCTACACCTTC. Its protein is CASSPRLSLYGYTF.

The chain is built from TRBV18 and TRBJ2-6, with a weak D call TRBD1 (6 bases). Trimming left V 6 bases short and J 0 bases short, with 12 bases between. Germline CDR1 is KGHSH and CDR2 is LQKENI. The CDR3 runs 16 residues. The DNA for the CDR3 is TGTGCCAGCTCTCACGGGACATCCTCTGGGGCCAACGTCCTGACTTTC. It yields the protein CASSHGTSSGANVLTF.

The V and J genes are TRBV6-5 and TRBJ2-7; 9 bases match TRBD1. Germline CDR1 reads MNHEY; CDR2 reads SVGAGI. CDR3 length equals 14 residues. The J segment lost 6 bases and the V segment lost 7 bases, leaving 10 bases of the junction unmatched. CDR3 sequence reads: CASTPGQGFSEQYF. The CDR3, as DNA: TGTGCCAGCACCCCGGGACAGGGATTTTCCGAGCAGTACTTC.

V is TRBV7-3 and J is TRBJ1-2; 9 bases fit TRBD1. CDR1 and CDR2 from the germline V gene are SGHTA and FQGTGA. The CDR3 spans 15 residues. V lost 6 bases, J lost 4 bases, and 9 bases stayed unmatched. Written as DNA, the CDR3 is TGTGCCAGCAGACCAGCCGGGACAGGGCCCTATGGCTACACCTTC. Residues: CASRPAGTGPYGYTF.

This clone was seen only a few times. The CDR3 DNA is TGTGCCAGCAGCCAAGTTCCGGCCGGGGAGCTGTTTTTT. This codes for CASSQVPAGELFF. The rearrangement uses TRBV14 and TRBJ2-2; D not resolved. The CDR3 runs to 13 residues. Trimming shortened V by 1 base and J by 6 bases, and 6 bases separated the two germline ends. Germline CDR1 reads SGHDN; CDR2 reads FVKESK.

The rearrangement joins TRBV7-9 to TRBJ2-1, with TRBD1 matching over 9 bases. CDR3 length: 15 residues. The V segment lost 1 base and the J segment 7 bases; nucleotides outside the gene matches: 5. Germline values: CDR1 SEHNR, CDR2 FQNEAQ (reference sequence). The CDR3, as DNA: TGTGCCAGCAGCTTAGGTGACAGGGGGACAAATGAGCAGTTCTTC. Its protein product is CASSLGDRGTNEQFF. Complete variable domain (other parts from reference TRBV7-9 and TRBJ2-1): DTGVSQNPRHKITKRGQNVTFRCDPISEHNRLYWYRQTLGQGPEFLTYFQNEAQLEKSRLLSDRFSAERPKGSFSTLEIQRTEQGDSAMYLCASSLGDRGTNEQFFGPGTRLTVL.

V and J are TRBV30 and TRBJ1-1; 8 nucleotides agree with TRBD1. V lost 2 bases to trimming and J lost 3 bases; unmatched junction nucleotides: 2. The CDR3 spans 13 residues. Germline V gives CDR1 GTSNPN, CDR2 SVGIG (reference sequence). The CDR3 loop is CAWSKTGDTEAFF. The CDR3 DNA is TGTGCCTGGAGTAAGACAGGGGACACTGAAGCTTTCTTT.

This chain joins TRBV19 and TRBJ2-3, with 9 positions matching TRBD2. This CDR3 region has 15 residues. The V segment lost 5 bases and the J segment 2 bases; nucleotides outside the gene matches: 5. CDR1 and CDR2 from the germline V gene are LNHDA and SQIVND (reference sequence). CDR3 loop: CASSSSGGPTDTQYF. The CDR3 DNA follows: TGTGCCAGTAGTTCCAGCGGGGGGCCCACAGATACGCAGTATTTT.

The chain joins TRBV28 to TRBJ2-5; 9 bases line up with TRBD2. CDR1 is MDHEN, CDR2 SYDVKM, per germline. The CDR3 is 19 residues long. V lost 3 bases to trimming and J lost 5 bases; unmatched junction nucleotides: 19. The CDR3 reads CASSFSAAGAGGPGETQYF. The DNA for the CDR3 is TGTGCCAGCAGTTTCTCAGCCGCCGGGGCGGGAGGGCCAGGGGAGACCCAGTACTTC. The full variable domain, completed using reference TRBV28 and TRBJ2-5, is DVKVTQSSRYLVKRTGEKVFLECVQDMDHENMFWYRQDPGLGLRLIYFSYDVKMKEKGDIPEGYSVSREKKERFSLILESASTNQTSMYLCASSFSAAGAGGPGETQYFGPGTRLLVL.

This chain links TRBV19 with TRBJ1-4; the D gene is possibly TRBD1 (6 bases). The CDR3 contains 13 residues. Per germline, CDR1 LNHDA and CDR2 SQIVND (reference sequence). Trimming removed 7 bases at V and 7 bases at J, with 13 bases between. The DNA of the CDR3 is TGTGCCAGTACCAGGGGAGGGAGTGAAAAACTGTTTTTT. Translated: CASTRGGSEKLFF. Looking up the rest from reference TRBV19 and TRBJ1-4 gives the full variable domain: DGGITQSPKYLFRKEGQNVTLSCEQNLNHDAMYWYRQDPGQGLRLIYYSQIVNDFQKGDIAEGYSVSREKKESFPLTVTSAQKNPTAFYLCASTRGGSEKLFFGSGTQLSVL.

Details on this clone: One junction end does not reproduce the germline sequence, and a read error may be involved. DNA of the CDR3: TGTGCCGGCAGCCCCGCGGTTCGTCCTAGCATGAACACTGAAGCTTTCTTT. This encodes CAGSPAVRPSMNTEAFF. The rearrangement links TRBV9 to TRBJ1-1; no clear D gene. The CDR3 sequence is 17 residues long. Germline-derived CDR1 and CDR2 are SGDLS and YYNGEE.

The genes are TRBV5-1 and TRBJ2-7, with TRBD1 matching 8 bases. Germline V CDR1 and CDR2: SGHRS, YFSETQ. The CDR3 runs 13 residues. V dropped 3 bases and J dropped 6; count of bases not matched to a gene: 5. The CDR3 region is CASSSRTGLEQYF. CDR3 nucleotides: TGCGCCAGCAGCTCCCGGACAGGGCTCGAGCAGTACTTC.

This clone was picked up one time. The chain carries TRBV6-1 and TRBJ2-5; no firm D call. Trimming took 7 bases from V and 5 from J, leaving 8 bases between them. The CDR3 contains 11 residues. CDR1 is MNHNS, CDR2 SASEGT, per germline. The CDR3, as DNA: TGTGCCAGCATGTTCCCGGAGACCCAGTACTTC. Translation: CASMFPETQYF.

This clone has only a few counts. The rearrangement joins TRBV19 to TRBJ1-4; D gene uncertain. The germline V gene encodes CDR1 LNHDA and CDR2 SQIVND (reference sequence). The CDR3 totals 14 residues. V was shortened by 8 bases and J by 0 bases, with 10 bases between the two germline ends. The CDR3 DNA sequence: TGTGCCAGTTCCCTCACAGCAACTAATGAAAAACTGTTTTTT. Its protein product is CASSLTATNEKLFF.

This clone was counted a few times. The rearrangement joins TRBV15 to TRBJ1-3; 9 positions match TRBD1. Germline CDR1 LNHNV, CDR2 YYDKDF (reference sequence). CDR3 size: 14 residues. Germline trimming cut 0 bases from V and 8 bases from J; bases unmatched to any gene: 2. CDR3 sequence: CATSREGQGYTIYF. CDR3 in DNA: TGTGCCACCAGCAGAGAAGGACAGGGGTACACCATATATTTT.

The V and J genes are TRBV6-5 and TRBJ1-2; D possibly corresponds to TRBD1 (6 bases). The germline V gene encodes CDR1 MNHEY and CDR2 SVGAGI. V shed 0 bases and J shed 4 bases, with 12 bases lying between them. The CDR3 covers 15 residues. The DNA of the CDR3 is TGTGCCAGCAGTTACTCGGGACACGGATTCTATGGCTACACCTTC. It codes for CASSYSGHGFYGYTF.

About this clone: At one of its ends the junction is not consistent with the germline gene, which may arise from a read error. V and J are TRBV4-1 and TRBJ2-7, with D perhaps TRBD1 (6 bases). The CDR3 consists of 14 residues. Germline assignment: CDR1 MGHRA and CDR2 YSYEKL. The CDR3 is CASSQIQGSNEQYF. The CDR3 DNA reads TGCGCCAGCAGCCAGATACAGGGCTCCAACGAGCAGTACTTC.

The chain carries TRBV27 and TRBJ2-2, with a tentative D call TRBD2 (5 bases). The length of the CDR3 is 14 residues. In germline, CDR1 is MNHEY, CDR2 SMNVEV (reference sequence). V lost 7 bases, J lost 7 bases, and 16 bases lay in between. DNA for the CDR3: TGTGCCAGCACCCCCAGATTGGGGAGCGGGGAGCTGTTTTTT. Encoded protein: CASTPRLGSGELFF.

This clone turned up a few times. This chain connects TRBV5-4 to TRBJ2-7; TRBD2 agrees at 7 bases. The V gene's germline CDR1 is SGHNT and CDR2 YYREEE (reference sequence). The CDR3 consists of 16 residues. V gave up 0 bases and J gave up 2 bases; unmatched junction bases: 8. The CDR3 here is CASSLAGSGRAYEQYF. The CDR3 region has the DNA TGTGCCAGCAGCTTGGCGGGTAGCGGGCGCGCCTACGAGCAGTACTTC.

The chain links TRBV2 to TRBJ1-2; 8 positions agree with TRBD1. The CDR3 is 14 amino acids. Trimming removed 2 bases from V and 4 bases from J; junction bases left unmatched: 3. From germline, CDR1 is SNHLY and CDR2 FYNNEI. The CDR3 here is CASSELGTGYGYTF. CDR3 DNA sequence: TGTGCCAGCAGTGAATTGGGGACAGGCTATGGCTACACCTTC. Complete variable domain (other parts from reference TRBV2 and TRBJ1-2): EPEVTQTPSHQVTQMGQEVILRCVPISNHLYFYWYRQILGQKVEFLVSFYNNEISEKSEIFDDQFSVERPDGSNFTLKIRSTKLEDSAMYFCASSELGTGYGYTFGSGTRLTVV.

The chain has TRBV2 and TRBJ2-3; the D gene is possibly TRBD2 (5 bases). This CDR3 is 14 amino acids long. The V gene's germline CDR1 is SNHLY and CDR2 FYNNEI. The V and J ends lost 11 bases and 2 bases respectively, with 17 bases between them. The CDR3 protein is CASTKEEITDTQYF. Written as DNA, the CDR3 is TGTGCCTCTACGAAGGAGGAAATCACAGATACGCAGTATTTT.

In its sample, this clone was seen a few times. Other nucleotide sequences from this sample produce the same CDR3. The chain joins TRBV15 to TRBJ2-7; tentative D call: TRBD1 (6 bases). Per germline, CDR1 LNHNV and CDR2 YYDKDF (reference sequence). V lost 3 bases and J 1 base, leaving 7 bases between the germline ends. This CDR3 is 13 amino acids long. CDR3 sequence: CATSRDRSYEQYF. CDR3 DNA sequence: TGTGCCACCAGCAGGGACAGATCCTACGAGCAGTACTTC. The variable domain in full, completed from reference TRBV15 and TRBJ2-7, reads DAMVIQNPRYQVTQFGKPVTLSCSQTLNHNVMYWYQQKSSQAPKLLFHYYDKDFNNEADTPDNFQSRRPNTSFCFLDIRSPGLGDTAMYLCATSRDRSYEQYFGPGTRLTVT.

The chain recombines TRBV10-3 with TRBJ2-2; 8 nucleotides agree with TRBD1. Germline trimming cut 10 bases from V and 7 bases from J; bases unmatched to any gene: 8. The CDR3 length is 13 residues. CDR1 ENHRY and CDR2 SYGVKD come from the germline V gene. DNA of the CDR3: TGTGCCACCGAGACAGGGGCTGACGGGGAGCTGTTTTTT. This translates into CATETGADGELFF.

This clone appeared once. V is TRBV19 and J is TRBJ2-7, with TRBD1 identical over 8 bases. The germline gives CDR1 LNHDA, CDR2 SQIVND (reference sequence). V trimming: 7 bases; J trimming: 6 bases; junction bases outside the gene matches: 8. This CDR3 has 13 residues. In DNA form, the CDR3 reads TGTGCCAGTACCCCCGGACAGGGCTTCGAGCAGTACTTC. It translates to CASTPGQGFEQYF. Based on the CDR3 plus reference TRBV19 and TRBJ2-7, the full variable domain is DGGITQSPKYLFRKEGQNVTLSCEQNLNHDAMYWYRQDPGQGLRLIYYSQIVNDFQKGDIAEGYSVSREKKESFPLTVTSAQKNPTAFYLCASTPGQGFEQYFGPGTRLTVT.